These 19 T cell receptor beta chains came from one sample sequenced in a study of early T cells in non-severe SARS-CoV-2 infection. TCRdb fed the 5' RACE reads into MiXCR, producing one record per CDR3 protein. The table lists just under 65,000 distinct CDR3 sequences, less than 15% of them singletons, with around 4% in the top ten. The sequencing input was whole blood. These receptors came from an adult who was a healthcare worker with PCR-confirmed SARS-CoV-2 infection or an uninfected control (not recorded which).

V is TRBV12-3 or TRBV12-4 and J is TRBJ1-1; D is perhaps TRBD1 (6 bases). Deletions cut 3 bases from V and 1 base from J, with 9 bases between. This CDR3 region has 14 residues. The CDR3 coding sequence is TGTGCCAGCAGTTTCGGACAGAAGAACACTGAAGCTTTCTTT. It codes for CASSFGQKNTEAFF.

This clonotype was seen a handful of times. This rearrangement joins TRBV18 to TRBJ2-5; tentative D call: TRBD1 (5 bases). CDR1 KGHSH and CDR2 LQKENI come from the germline V gene. V was trimmed by 3 bases and J by 5 bases, leaving 10 bases between them. The CDR3 consists of 13 residues. CDR3 DNA: TGTGCCAGCTCACCTAGTAGGGGCGAGACCCAGTACTTC. It specifies CASSPSRGETQYF.

This clonotype appeared a few times. The V gene is TRBV7-9, the J gene TRBJ2-7, with D uncertain. V lost 4 bases and J 2 bases, leaving 12 bases between the germline ends. CDR3 length equals 14 residues. Germline V gene data show CDR1 as SEHNR and CDR2 as FQNEAQ (reference sequence). The CDR3 spells CASSSTDATYEQYF. The CDR3 nucleotides read TGTGCCAGCAGCTCGACGGACGCGACCTACGAGCAGTACTTC.

This chain uses TRBV5-6 with TRBJ1-1; no reliable D call. V gave up 3 bases and J gave up 8 bases, with 14 bases separating them. The CDR3 has 13 amino acids. The germline V gene encodes CDR1 SGHDT and CDR2 YYEEEE. CDR3 bases: TGTGCCAGCAGCTCTGGACTCTCCGAGGAAGCTTTCTTT. Its translation is CASSSGLSEEAFF.

This clonotype came up a few times. The chain carries TRBV7-8 and TRBJ1-1, with D unclear. Trimming took off 3 bases at V and 2 bases at J, with 16 bases between the two ends. Germline V CDR1 and CDR2: SGHVS, FQNEAQ. This CDR3 is 16 amino acids long. The CDR3 loop reads CASSFLPRAANTEAFF. DNA for the CDR3: TGTGCCAGCAGCTTTCTCCCTCGGGCGGCTAACACTGAAGCTTTCTTT.

The CDR3: CASSSTLTEYQETQYF. Written as DNA, the CDR3 is TGTGCCAGCAGCTCCACCCTGACAGAATACCAAGAGACCCAGTACTTC. The chain employs TRBV7-9 and TRBJ2-5; perhaps TRBD1 as D (5 bases). CDR1 is SEHNR and CDR2 is FQNEAQ in the germline V gene (reference sequence). The CDR3 has 16 residues. V was clipped by 4 bases and J by 0 bases, with 15 bases between them.

This clonotype came up many times. The V and J genes are TRBV9 and TRBJ2-7; the match to TRBD1 covers 7 bases. This CDR3 is built from 15 residues. V was clipped by 3 bases and J by 3 bases; unmatched bases: 9. The germline CDR1 and CDR2 sequences are SGDLS and YYNGEE. The CDR3 protein is CASSAQGSPLYEQYF. Written as DNA, the CDR3 is TGTGCCAGCAGCGCACAGGGGAGCCCCCTCTACGAGCAGTACTTC.

This clonotype was observed many times. This chain connects TRBV7-2 to TRBJ2-7, with 8 bases fitting TRBD1. The CDR3 is made up of 13 amino acids. Germline trimming cut 5 bases from V and 2 bases from J; bases unmatched to any gene: 2. Germline CDR1 is SGHTA and CDR2 is FQGNSA. For the CDR3, the DNA is TGTGCCAGCAGCGCGGACAGGGCCTACGAGCAGTACTTC. This gives the protein CASSADRAYEQYF.

The CDR3 spells CASSPGTGNEKLFF. The CDR3 bases are TGCGCCAGCAGCCCCGGGACAGGGAATGAAAAACTGTTTTTT. This chain connects TRBV4-1 to TRBJ1-4, with 9 bases identical to TRBD1. Germline V lookup: CDR1 MGHRA, CDR2 YSYEKL. V was clipped by 4 bases and J by 5 bases; unmatched bases: 2. The CDR3 runs 14 residues.

This clonotype appeared many times. The chain carries TRBV11-2 and TRBJ2-7; 7 bases align to TRBD1. The germline CDR1 and CDR2 sequences are SGHAT and FQNNGV. V lost 5 bases and J lost 3; bases outside the gene matches: 4. This CDR3 is 13 amino acids long. The chain's CDR3 is CASSPRTGYEQYF. The CDR3 region has the DNA TGTGCCAGCAGCCCCCGGACAGGCTACGAGCAGTACTTC. The full variable domain, rest sourced from reference TRBV11-2 and TRBJ2-7, is EAGVAQSPRYKIIEKRQSVAFWCNPISGHATLYWYQQILGQGPKLLIQFQNNGVVDDSQLPKDRFSAERLKGVDSTLKIQPAKLEDSAVYLCASSPRTGYEQYFGPGTRLTVT.

V and J are TRBV7-2 and TRBJ2-7; D remains ambiguous. This CDR3 contains 13 residues. Trimming removed 4 bases at V and 6 bases at J, with 13 bases between. Germline lookup yields CDR1 SGHTA and CDR2 FQGNSA. CDR3 nucleotides: TGTGCCAGCAGCTCCTTCGGACGAGGCGAGCAGTACTTC. Translation: CASSSFGRGEQYF.

A word on this clonotype: This could be a read error, since a much larger clone is one nucleotide away. The chain carries TRBV6-6 and TRBJ2-4; maybe TRBD2 (5 bases). The CDR3 is 14 residues long. Germline CDR1 reads MNHNY; CDR2 reads SVGAGI (reference sequence). The CDR3 is CSSSGSGRENIQYF. DNA for the CDR3: TGTTCCAGCTCGGGATCCGGACGGGAAAACATTCAGTACTTC.

The chain is built from TRBV12-3 or TRBV12-4 and TRBJ2-5; 8 bases fit TRBD1. This CDR3 spans 13 amino acids. J was trimmed by 5 bases and V by 6 bases; bases with no gene match: 5. In DNA, the CDR3 is TGTGCCAGCAGGTCCAGGGGGCATGAGACCCAGTACTTC. Translating it yields CASRSRGHETQYF.

This clonotype was counted between two and nine times. J is TRBJ2-1 and V is TRBV2, with TRBD2 as a possible D gene (5 bases). CDR3 length: 10 amino acids. Trimming stripped 10 bases from V and 8 bases from J, with 9 bases between. The V gene's germline CDR1 is SNHLY and CDR2 FYNNEI. The chain's CDR3 is CATGLYEQFF. CDR3 in DNA: TGTGCCACGGGGTTGTATGAGCAGTTCTTC.

In this sample, this clonotype turned up many times. This chain links TRBV12-3 or TRBV12-4 with TRBJ1-5; a weak D match, TRBD1 (5 bases). The CDR3 loop spans 15 amino acids. Trimming removed 3 bases from V and 1 base from J, with 10 bases in between. In DNA, the CDR3 is TGTGCCAGCAGTTTCGGTGAGGGGAGCAATCAGCCCCAGCATTTT. The encoded protein is CASSFGEGSNQPQHF.

V and J are TRBV6-2 or TRBV6-3 and TRBJ2-3; 11 positions match TRBD2. The CDR3 is 17 amino acids. Germline V gene sequence: CDR1 MNHEY, CDR2 SVGEGT. Unmatched junction bases numbered 5, after V lost 2 bases and J lost 1 base. The CDR3 DNA is TGTGCCAGCAGTTACCGTGCGACTAGCGGGGGCACAGATACGCAGTATTTT. Its protein is CASSYRATSGGTDTQYF.

The chain employs TRBV6-5 and TRBJ1-4; D unresolved. V was cut by 6 bases and J by 4 bases, with 6 bases left in between. In germline, CDR1 is MNHEY, CDR2 SVGAGI. This CDR3 is built from 12 residues. DNA for the CDR3: TGTGCCAGCAGACGGTATAATGAAAAACTGTTTTTT. This gives the protein CASRRYNEKLFF.

This clonotype was counted ten times or more. This chain uses TRBV29-1 with TRBJ1-2, with unresolved D. This CDR3 comprises 12 residues. V lost 5 bases and J lost 4, with 11 bases in between. Germline V lookup: CDR1 SQVTM, CDR2 ANQGSEA. The CDR3 region has the DNA TGCAGCGTTCAGTCTCTACGCTATGGCTACACCTTC. Residues: CSVQSLRYGYTF.

This clonotype was counted only a few times. This rearrangement joins TRBV29-1 to TRBJ2-7; D not certain. The CDR3 sequence is 14 residues long. Trimming took 2 bases from V and 0 from J, leaving 11 bases between them. Germline CDR1 and CDR2: SQVTM and ANQGSEA. CDR3 in DNA: TGCAGCGTTGAACGGTCAGTACCCTCCTACGAGCAGTACTTC. Amino acid sequence: CSVERSVPSYEQYF.